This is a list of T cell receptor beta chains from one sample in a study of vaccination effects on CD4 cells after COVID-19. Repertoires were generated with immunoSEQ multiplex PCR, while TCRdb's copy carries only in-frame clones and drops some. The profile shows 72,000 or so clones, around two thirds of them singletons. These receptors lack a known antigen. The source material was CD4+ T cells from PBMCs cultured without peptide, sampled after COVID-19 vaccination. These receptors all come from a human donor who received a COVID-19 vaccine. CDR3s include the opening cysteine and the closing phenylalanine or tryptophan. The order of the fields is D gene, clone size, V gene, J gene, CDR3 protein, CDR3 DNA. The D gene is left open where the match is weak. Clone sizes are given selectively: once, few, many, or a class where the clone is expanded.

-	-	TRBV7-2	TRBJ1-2	CASSPWGANYGYTF	TGTGCCAGCAGCCCCTGGGGGGCTAACTATGGCTACACCTTC
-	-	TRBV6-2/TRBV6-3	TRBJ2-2	CASSPRATLGVLFF	TGTGCCAGCAGTCCGCGGGCCACATTGGGGGTGCTGTTTTTT
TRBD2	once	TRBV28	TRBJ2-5	CASSLRSSGGKSQYF	TGTGCCAGCAGTTTAAGGTCTAGCGGGGGGAAGTCCCAGTACTTC
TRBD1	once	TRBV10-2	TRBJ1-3	CASRLGQGTAGNTIYF	TGCGCCAGCAGGCTTGGACAGGGAACGGCTGGAAACACCATATATTTT
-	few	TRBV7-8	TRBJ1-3	CASSARNSGNTIYF	TGTGCCAGCAGCGCTAGGAACTCTGGAAACACCATATATTTT
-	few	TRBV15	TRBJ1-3	CATSRLRESGNTIYF	TGTGCCACCAGCAGATTGAGGGAGTCTGGAAACACCATATATTTT
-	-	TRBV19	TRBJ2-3	CASSYQTDTQYF	TGTGCCAGTAGTTACCAAACAGATACGCAGTATTTT
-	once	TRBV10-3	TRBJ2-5	CAISDPRRDQTQYF	TGTGCCATCAGTGACCCCCGCCGCGATCAGACCCAGTACTTC
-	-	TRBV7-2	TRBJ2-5	CASSLQGTEETQYF	TGTGCCAGCAGCTTACAAGGGACCGAAGAGACCCAGTACTTC
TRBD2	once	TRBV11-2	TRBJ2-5	CASSLVGPGGETQYF	TGTGCCAGCAGCTTAGTTGGTCCCGGGGGGGAGACCCAGTACTTC
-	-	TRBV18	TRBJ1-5	CASSPSAWQFRPQHF	TGTGCCAGCTCACCTTCCGCATGGCAATTTCGGCCCCAGCATTTT
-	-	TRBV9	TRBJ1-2	CASSVGGNNYGYTF	TGTGCCAGCAGCGTAGGCGGAAATAACTATGGCTACACCTTC
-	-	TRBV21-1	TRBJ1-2	CASSNIKDRGYYGYTF	TGTGCCAGCAGCAATATCAAAGACAGGGGATACTATGGCTACACCTTC
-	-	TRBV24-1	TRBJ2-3	CATARKGGTDTQYF	TGTGCCACCGCTCGGAAAGGTGGCACAGATACGCAGTATTTT
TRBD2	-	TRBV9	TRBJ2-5	CASSEGLAWETQYF	TGTGCCAGCAGCGAGGGACTAGCGTGGGAGACCCAGTACTTC
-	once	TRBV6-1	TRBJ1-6	CASSEGSGALHF	TGTGCCAGCAGTGAAGGCAGCGGGGCCCTCCACTTT
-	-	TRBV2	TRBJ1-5	CASTFFRSNQPQHF	TGTGCCAGCACCTTTTTTCGGAGCAATCAGCCCCAGCATTTT
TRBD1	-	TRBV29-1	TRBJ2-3	CSVEGQGTDTQYF	TGCAGCGTTGAGGGACAGGGCACAGATACGCAGTATTTT
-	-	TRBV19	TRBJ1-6	CASSIPGLNSPLHF	TGTGCCAGTAGTATCCCCGGGTTGAATTCACCCCTCCACTTT
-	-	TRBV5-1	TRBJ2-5	CASSLDFRPEETQYF	TGCGCCAGCAGCTTGGATTTTAGGCCGGAAGAGACCCAGTACTTC
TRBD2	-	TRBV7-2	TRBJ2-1	CASSSPGGGYNEQFF	TGTGCCAGCAGCTCCCCGGGGGGAGGTTACAATGAGCAGTTCTTC
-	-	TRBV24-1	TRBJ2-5	CATSDGSRTDQYF	TGTGCCACCAGTGATGGAAGCAGGACGGACCAGTACTTC
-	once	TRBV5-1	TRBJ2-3	CASSLRGPITDTQYF	TGCGCCAGCAGTTTGCGGGGGCCGATCACAGATACGCAGTATTTT
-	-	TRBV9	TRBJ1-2	CASSDRFGDYGYTF	TGTGCCAGCAGCGACAGATTCGGAGACTATGGCTACACCTTC
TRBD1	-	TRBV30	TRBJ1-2	CAWSVQGAKTF	TGTGCCTGGAGTGTCCAGGGGGCTAAAACCTTC
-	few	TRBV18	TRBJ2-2	CASSRQGINTGELFF	TGTGCCAGCTCACGGCAGGGAATCAACACCGGGGAGCTGTTTTTT
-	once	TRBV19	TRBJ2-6	CASSGSSGANVLTF	TGTGCCAGTAGCGGGTCCTCTGGGGCCAACGTCCTGACTTTC
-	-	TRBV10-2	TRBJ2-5	CASTPVQGRTETQYF	TGCGCCAGCACCCCCGTACAGGGGAGGACGGAGACCCAGTACTTC
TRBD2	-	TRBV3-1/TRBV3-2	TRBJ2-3	CASSQKIKLAVGTDTQYF	TGTGCCAGCAGCCAAAAAATAAAACTAGCGGTGGGCACAGATACGCAGTATTTT
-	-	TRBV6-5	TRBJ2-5	CASSYPQDPKGETQYF	TGTGCCAGCAGTTATCCACAGGACCCTAAAGGAGAGACCCAGTACTTC
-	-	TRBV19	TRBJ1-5	CASSISQSRTRNQPQHF	TGTGCCAGTAGTATATCCCAATCTCGCACCCGCAATCAGCCCCAGCATTTT
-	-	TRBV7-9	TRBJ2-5	CASSIHRGGETQYF	TGTGCCAGCAGCATCCACAGGGGGGGAGAGACCCAGTACTTC
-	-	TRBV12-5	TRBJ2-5	CASGSTVQETQYF	TGTGCTAGTGGTTCGACAGTTCAAGAGACCCAGTACTTC
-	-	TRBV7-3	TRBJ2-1	CASSLGTNNEQFF	TGTGCCAGCAGCTTAGGGACGAACAATGAGCAGTTCTTC
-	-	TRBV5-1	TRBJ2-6	CASSLATAGIGANVLTF	TGCGCCAGCAGCTTGGCCACTGCAGGGATTGGGGCCAACGTCCTGACTTTC
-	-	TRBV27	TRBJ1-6	CASSQRQDSPLHF	TGTGCCAGCAGTCAGAGACAGGATTCACCCCTCCACTTT
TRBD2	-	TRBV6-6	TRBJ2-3	CASTSGGALDTQYF	TGTGCCAGCACCAGCGGGGGGGCCTTAGATACGCAGTATTTT
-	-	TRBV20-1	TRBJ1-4	CSAREGEKLFF	TGCAGTGCTAGAGAAGGTGAAAAACTGTTTTTT
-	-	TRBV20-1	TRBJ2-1	CSASRAGSFNNEQFF	TGCAGTGCTAGTAGGGCAGGTAGCTTCAACAATGAGCAGTTCTTC
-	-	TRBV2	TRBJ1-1	CASSAHVSASYTEAFF	TGTGCCAGCAGTGCTCATGTCTCAGCTTCCTACACTGAAGCTTTCTTT
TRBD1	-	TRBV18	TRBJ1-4	CASSPGQGNEKLFF	TGTGCCAGCTCACCGGGACAGGGAAATGAAAAACTGTTTTTT
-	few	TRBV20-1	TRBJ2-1	CSARGYNEQFF	TGCAGTGCCAGGGGCTACAATGAGCAGTTCTTC
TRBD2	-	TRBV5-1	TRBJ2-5	CASRTAGAGGQETQYF	TGCGCCAGCAGGACAGCGGGAGCGGGGGGGCAAGAGACCCAGTACTTC
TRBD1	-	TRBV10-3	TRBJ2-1	CALSRTGDFNEQFF	TGTGCCCTCTCCCGGACAGGGGATTTCAATGAGCAGTTCTTC
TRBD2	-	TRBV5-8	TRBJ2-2	CASSHAGVYGELFF	TGTGCCAGCAGTCACGCGGGGGTGTATGGGGAGCTGTTTTTT
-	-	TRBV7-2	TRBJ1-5	CASSLVVDEPQHF	TGTGCCAGCAGCTTAGTGGTGGATGAGCCCCAGCATTTT
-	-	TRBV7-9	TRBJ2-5	CASSSTGWETQYF	TGTGCCAGCAGCTCCACAGGGTGGGAGACCCAGTACTTC
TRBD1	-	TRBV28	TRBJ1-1	CAGRDSTSLEAFF	TGTGCCGGCCGGGACAGTACTAGTTTGGAAGCTTTCTTT
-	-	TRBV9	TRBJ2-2	CASSVAGGTNTGELFF	TGTGCCAGCAGCGTAGCTGGCGGCACGAACACCGGGGAGCTGTTTTTT